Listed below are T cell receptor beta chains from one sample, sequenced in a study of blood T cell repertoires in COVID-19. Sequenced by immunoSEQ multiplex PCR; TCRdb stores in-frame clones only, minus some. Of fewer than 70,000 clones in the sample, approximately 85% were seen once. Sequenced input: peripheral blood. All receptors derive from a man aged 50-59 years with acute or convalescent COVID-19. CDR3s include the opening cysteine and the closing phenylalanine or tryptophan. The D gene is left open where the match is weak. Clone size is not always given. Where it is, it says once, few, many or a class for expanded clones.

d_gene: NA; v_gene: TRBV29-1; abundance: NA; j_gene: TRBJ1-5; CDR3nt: TGCAGCGCTAAAGGGGAGGGAAGCAATCAGCCCCAGCATTTT; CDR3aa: CSAKGEGSNQPQHF
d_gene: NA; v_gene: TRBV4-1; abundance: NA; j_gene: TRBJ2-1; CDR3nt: TGCGCCAGCAGCCAAGATCAACAGGGCCGGACCTATGAGCAGTTCTTC; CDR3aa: CASSQDQQGRTYEQFF
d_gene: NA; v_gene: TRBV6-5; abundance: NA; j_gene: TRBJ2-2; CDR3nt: TGTGCCAGCAGATTTGACACGAACACCGGGGAGCTGTTTTTT; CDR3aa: CASRFDTNTGELFF
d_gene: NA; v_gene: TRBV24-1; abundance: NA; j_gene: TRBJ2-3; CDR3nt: TGTGCCACCAGTGATGGTACCGGGAGACAGGGAAGGGCAGATACGCAGTATTTT; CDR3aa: CATSDGTGRQGRADTQYF
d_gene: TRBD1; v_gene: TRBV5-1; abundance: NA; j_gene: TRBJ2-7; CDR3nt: TGCGCCAGCAGCTTGGAGGGACAGGGGGCGGACGAGCAGTACTTC; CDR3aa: CASSLEGQGADEQYF
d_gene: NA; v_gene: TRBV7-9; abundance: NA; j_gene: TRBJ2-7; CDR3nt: TGTGCCAGCAGTTCCCAACCCAGCTCCTACGAGCAGTACTTC; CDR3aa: CASSSQPSSYEQYF
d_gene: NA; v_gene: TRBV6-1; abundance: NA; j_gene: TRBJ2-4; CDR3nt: TGTGCCAGCAGTGATAGGAAACTAGGCATTCAGTACTTC; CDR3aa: CASSDRKLGIQYF
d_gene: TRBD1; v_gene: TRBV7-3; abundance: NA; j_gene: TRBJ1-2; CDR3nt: TGTGCCAGCAGCCCGGACAGGGGAGACTATGGCTACACCTTC; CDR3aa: CASSPDRGDYGYTF
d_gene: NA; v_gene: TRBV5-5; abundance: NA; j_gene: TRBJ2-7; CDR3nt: TGTGCCAGCAGCCCAGGGGAGCCGTACGAGCAGTACTTC; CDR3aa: CASSPGEPYEQYF
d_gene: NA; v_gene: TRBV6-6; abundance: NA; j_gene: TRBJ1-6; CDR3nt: TGTGCCAGCAGTCACCGGACAGTACCTAATTCACCCCTCCACTTT; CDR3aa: CASSHRTVPNSPLHF
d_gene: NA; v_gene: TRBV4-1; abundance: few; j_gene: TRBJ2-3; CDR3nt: TGCGCCAGCAGCCAAGGAGCGCTACTCAAAGGAGGGCAGTATTTT; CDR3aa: CASSQGALLKGGQYF
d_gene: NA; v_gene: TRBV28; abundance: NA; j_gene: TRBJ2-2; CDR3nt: TGTGCCAGCAGTTTAGCAGGGGCCACCGGGGAGCTGTTTTTT; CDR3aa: CASSLAGATGELFF
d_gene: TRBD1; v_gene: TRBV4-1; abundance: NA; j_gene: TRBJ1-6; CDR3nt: TGCGCCAGCAGCCAATCCCGAGGACAGGAGGGTGTCCACTTT; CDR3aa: CASSQSRGQEGVHF
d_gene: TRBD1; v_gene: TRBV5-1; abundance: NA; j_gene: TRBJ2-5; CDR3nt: TGCGCCAGCAGCCAAGGGACAGGGGACTCAGAGACCCAGTACTTC; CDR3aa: CASSQGTGDSETQYF
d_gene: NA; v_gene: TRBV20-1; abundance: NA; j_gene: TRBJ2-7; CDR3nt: TGCAGTGCCGGTACTAGCAACGAGCAGTACTTC; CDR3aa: CSAGTSNEQYF
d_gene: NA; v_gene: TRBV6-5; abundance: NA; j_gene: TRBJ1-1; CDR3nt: TGTGCCAGCAGCCCCGGCACAGGGAACACTGAAGCTTTCTTT; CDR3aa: CASSPGTGNTEAFF
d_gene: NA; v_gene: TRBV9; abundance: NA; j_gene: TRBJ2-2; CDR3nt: TGTGCCAGCAGCGTAGATTGGACAGCCAAGAACACCGGGGAGCTGTTTTTT; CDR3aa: CASSVDWTAKNTGELFF
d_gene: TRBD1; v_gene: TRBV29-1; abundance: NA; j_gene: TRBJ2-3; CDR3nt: TGCAGCGCTGAAACAGGGGCGGCAGATACGCAGTATTTT; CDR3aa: CSAETGAADTQYF
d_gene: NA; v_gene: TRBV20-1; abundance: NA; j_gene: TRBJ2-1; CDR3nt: TGCAGTGCTAGTCAACCAACAGGGTTTCTTTACAATGAGCAGTTCTTC; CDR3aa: CSASQPTGFLYNEQFF
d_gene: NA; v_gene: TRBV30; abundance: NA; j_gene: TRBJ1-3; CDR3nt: TGTGCCTGGAGTGTAGGAGAAGGAAACACCATATATTTT; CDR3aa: CAWSVGEGNTIYF
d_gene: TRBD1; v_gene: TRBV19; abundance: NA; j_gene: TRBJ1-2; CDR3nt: TGTGCCAGTAGTATTGATAGAGGAGCACAGGGGGAAACCTTC; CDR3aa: CASSIDRGAQGETF
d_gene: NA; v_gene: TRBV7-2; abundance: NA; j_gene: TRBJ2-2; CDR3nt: TGTGCCAGCAGCGCCTCGGGGGGCGACGCGAACACCGGGGAGCTGTTTTTT; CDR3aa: CASSASGGDANTGELFF
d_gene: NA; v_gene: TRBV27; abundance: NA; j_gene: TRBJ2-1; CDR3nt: TGTGCCAGCAACGGTATCCTGAGCTCCTACAATGAGCAGTTCTTC; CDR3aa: CASNGILSSYNEQFF
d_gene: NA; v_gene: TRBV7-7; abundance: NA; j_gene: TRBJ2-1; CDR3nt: TGTGCCAGCACAGTCGATTGGGCGTCGAATGAGCAGTTCTTC; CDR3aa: CASTVDWASNEQFF
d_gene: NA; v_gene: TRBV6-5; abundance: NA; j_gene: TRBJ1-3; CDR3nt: TGTGCCAGCAGTTACTCGTTCGGGAACACCATATATTTT; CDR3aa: CASSYSFGNTIYF
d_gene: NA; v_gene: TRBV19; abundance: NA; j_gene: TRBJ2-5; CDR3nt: TGTGCCAGTAGTAGGGGCTTAGGCTTTAAAGAGACCCAGTACTTC; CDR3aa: CASSRGLGFKETQYF
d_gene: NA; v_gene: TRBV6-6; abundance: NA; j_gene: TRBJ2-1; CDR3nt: TGTGCCAGCAAGCAGGGAGGCGTGGATGAGCAGTTCTTC; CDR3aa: CASKQGGVDEQFF
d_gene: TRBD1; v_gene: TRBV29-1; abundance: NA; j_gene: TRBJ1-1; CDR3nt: TGCAGCGTTGAAGGTCAGACAGGGGCCACTGAAGCTTTCTTT; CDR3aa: CSVEGQTGATEAFF
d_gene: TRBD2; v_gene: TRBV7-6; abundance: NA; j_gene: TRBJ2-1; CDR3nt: TGTGCCAGCAGCTCTTCGGCGCGGGGGTCTTCTCGCTCCTACAATGAGCAGTTCTTC; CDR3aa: CASSSSARGSSRSYNEQFF
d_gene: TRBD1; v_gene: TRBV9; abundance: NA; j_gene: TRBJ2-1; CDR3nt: TGTGCCAGCAGCGTAGGGTCAGGGGGCATACTTGAGCAGTTCTTC; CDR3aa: CASSVGSGGILEQFF
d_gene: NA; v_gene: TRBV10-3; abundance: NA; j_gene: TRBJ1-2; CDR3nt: TGTGCCATCACAGACACTAACTATGGCTACACCTTC; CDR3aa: CAITDTNYGYTF